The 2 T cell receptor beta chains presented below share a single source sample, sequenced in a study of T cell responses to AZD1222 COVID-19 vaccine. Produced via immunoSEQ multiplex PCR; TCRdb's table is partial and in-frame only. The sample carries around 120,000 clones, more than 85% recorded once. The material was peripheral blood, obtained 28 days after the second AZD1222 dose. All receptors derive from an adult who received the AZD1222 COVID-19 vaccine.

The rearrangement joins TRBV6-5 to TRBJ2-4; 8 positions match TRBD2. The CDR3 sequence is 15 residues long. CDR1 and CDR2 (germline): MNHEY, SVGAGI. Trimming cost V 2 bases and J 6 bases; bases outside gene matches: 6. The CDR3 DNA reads TGTGCCAGCAGTTACGGTTCGGGAGGGGGAAACATTCAGTACTTC. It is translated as CASSYGSGGGNIQYF.

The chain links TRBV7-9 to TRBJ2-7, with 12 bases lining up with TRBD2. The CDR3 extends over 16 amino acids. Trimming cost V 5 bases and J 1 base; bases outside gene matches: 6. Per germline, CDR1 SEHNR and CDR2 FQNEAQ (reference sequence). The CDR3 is CASSPRTSGVSYEQYF. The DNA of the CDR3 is TGTGCCAGCAGCCCCAGGACTAGCGGGGTATCCTACGAGCAGTACTTC.